The text below deals with one T cell receptor beta chain. Donors had no recently reported acute infections or vaccinations and were HIV-negative. This record comes from a study of shared clonotypes between healthy human individuals. On the study more broadly: Per donor, CD8 memory used one plate, CD8 naive used two, CD4 memory used three and CD4 naive used three.

An assay was performed, and its level was deep. The protocol was immunoSEQ multiplex PCR, while the TCRdb copy is restricted to in-frame clones and leaves out a portion. The sample contains 2,500,000 or so clones, approximately 92% of which appear only once. Germline-derived CDR1 and CDR2 are SGHNT and YYREEE (reference sequence). V lost 4 bases to trimming and J lost 4 bases, with 11 bases between them. The CDR3 has 13 amino acids. This clonotype originated in a man aged 18-30 years in good health. The chain couples TRBV5-4 to TRBJ2-5; possible D gene TRBD2, 7 bases. The sample taken for sequencing was naive CD4+ T cells sorted from blood. Subset denoted: CD45RA+ positively selected. The CDR3 nucleotides read TGTGCCAGCAGCAAAGGGGGGGGAGAGACCCAGTACTTC. Protein: CASSKGGGETQYF.